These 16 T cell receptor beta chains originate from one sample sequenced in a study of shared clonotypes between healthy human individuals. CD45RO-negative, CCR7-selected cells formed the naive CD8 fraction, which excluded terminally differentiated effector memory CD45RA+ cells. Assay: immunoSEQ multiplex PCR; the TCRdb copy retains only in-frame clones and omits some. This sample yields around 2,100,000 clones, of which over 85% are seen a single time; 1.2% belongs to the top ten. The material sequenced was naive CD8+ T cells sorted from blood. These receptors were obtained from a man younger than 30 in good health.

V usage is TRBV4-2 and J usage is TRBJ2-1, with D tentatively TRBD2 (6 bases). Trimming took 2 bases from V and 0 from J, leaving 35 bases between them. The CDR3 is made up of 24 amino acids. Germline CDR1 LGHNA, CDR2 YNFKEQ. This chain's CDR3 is CASSQPREKNRPRVTTGSYNEQFF. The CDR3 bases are TGTGCCAGCAGCCAACCCCGGGAGAAAAACAGGCCCCGTGTTACGACTGGCTCCTACAATGAGCAGTTCTTC.

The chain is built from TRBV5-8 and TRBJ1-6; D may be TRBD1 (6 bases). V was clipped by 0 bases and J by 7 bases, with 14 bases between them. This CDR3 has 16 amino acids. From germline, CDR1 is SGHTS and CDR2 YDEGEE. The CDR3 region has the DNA TGTGCCAGCAGCTTGGTAGGGGGAGACGGGAATTCACCCCTCCACTTT. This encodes CASSLVGGDGNSPLHF.

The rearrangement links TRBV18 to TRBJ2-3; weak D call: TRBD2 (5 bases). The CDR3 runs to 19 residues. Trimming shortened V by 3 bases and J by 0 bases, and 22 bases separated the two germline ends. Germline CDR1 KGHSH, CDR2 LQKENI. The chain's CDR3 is CASSPGSITFYFSTDTQYF. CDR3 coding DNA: TGTGCCAGCTCACCGGGGAGCATAACCTTTTATTTTAGCACAGATACGCAGTATTTT.

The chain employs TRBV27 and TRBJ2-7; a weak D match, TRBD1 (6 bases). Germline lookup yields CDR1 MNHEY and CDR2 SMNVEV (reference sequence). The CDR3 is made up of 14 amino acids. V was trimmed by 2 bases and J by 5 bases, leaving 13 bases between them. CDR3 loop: CASSLLTGYHEQYF. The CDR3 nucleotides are TGTGCCAGCAGTTTACTAACAGGGTATCACGAGCAGTACTTC.

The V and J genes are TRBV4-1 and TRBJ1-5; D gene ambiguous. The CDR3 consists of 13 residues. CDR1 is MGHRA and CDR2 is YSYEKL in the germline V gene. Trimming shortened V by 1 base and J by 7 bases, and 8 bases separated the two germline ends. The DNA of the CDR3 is TGCGCCAGCAGCCAAGCCCCCGTACAGCCCCAGCATTTT. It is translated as CASSQAPVQPQHF.

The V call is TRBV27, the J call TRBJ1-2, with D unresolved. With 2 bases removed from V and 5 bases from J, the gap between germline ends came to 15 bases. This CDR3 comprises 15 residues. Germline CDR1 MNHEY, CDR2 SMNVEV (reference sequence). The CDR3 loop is CASSLGEPAPYGYTF. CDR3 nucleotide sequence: TGTGCCAGCAGTTTAGGGGAACCGGCTCCGTATGGCTACACCTTC.

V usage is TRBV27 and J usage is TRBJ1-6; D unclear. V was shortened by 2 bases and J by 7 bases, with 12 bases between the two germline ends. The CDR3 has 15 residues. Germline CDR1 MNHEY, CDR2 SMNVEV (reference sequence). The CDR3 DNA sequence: TGTGCCAGCAGTTTAACGCCGGCAGGCAATTCACCCCTCCACTTT. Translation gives CASSLTPAGNSPLHF.

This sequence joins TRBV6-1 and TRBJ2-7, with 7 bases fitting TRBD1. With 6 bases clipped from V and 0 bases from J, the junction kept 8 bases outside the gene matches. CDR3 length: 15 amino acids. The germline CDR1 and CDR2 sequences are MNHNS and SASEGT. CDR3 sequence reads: CASRVAGGSSYEQYF. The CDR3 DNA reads TGTGCCAGCAGGGTTGCAGGGGGTAGCTCCTACGAGCAGTACTTC.

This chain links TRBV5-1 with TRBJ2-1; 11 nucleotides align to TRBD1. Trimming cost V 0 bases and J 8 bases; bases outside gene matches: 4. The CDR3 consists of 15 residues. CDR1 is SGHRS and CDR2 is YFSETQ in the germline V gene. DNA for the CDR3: TGCGCCAGCAGCTTGGGAGGACAGGGGGCCGATGAGCAGTTCTTC. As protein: CASSLGGQGADEQFF.

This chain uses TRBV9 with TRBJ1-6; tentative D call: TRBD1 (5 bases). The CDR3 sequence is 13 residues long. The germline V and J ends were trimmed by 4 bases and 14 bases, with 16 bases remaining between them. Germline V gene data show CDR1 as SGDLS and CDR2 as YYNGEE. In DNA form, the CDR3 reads TGTGCCAGCAGCCCCCCTCAGGGTATTACCCTCCACTTT. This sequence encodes CASSPPQGITLHF.

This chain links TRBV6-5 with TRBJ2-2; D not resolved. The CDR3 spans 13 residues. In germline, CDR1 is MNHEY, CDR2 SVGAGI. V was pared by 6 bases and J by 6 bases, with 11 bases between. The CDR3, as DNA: TGTGCCAGCAGCCTCTCACAAGCCGGGGAGCTGTTTTTT. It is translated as CASSLSQAGELFF.

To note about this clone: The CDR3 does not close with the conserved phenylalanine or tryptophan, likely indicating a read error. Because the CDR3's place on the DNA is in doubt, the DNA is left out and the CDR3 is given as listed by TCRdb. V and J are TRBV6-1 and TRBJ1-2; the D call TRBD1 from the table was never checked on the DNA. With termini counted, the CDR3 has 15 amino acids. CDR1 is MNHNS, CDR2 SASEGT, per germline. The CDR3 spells CASSEIGTSSALIAA.

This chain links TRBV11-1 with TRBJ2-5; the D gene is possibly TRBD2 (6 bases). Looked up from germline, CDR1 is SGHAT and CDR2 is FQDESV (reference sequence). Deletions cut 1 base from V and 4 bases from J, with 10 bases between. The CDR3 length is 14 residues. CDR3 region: CASSLVGGGETQYF. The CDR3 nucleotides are TGTGCCAGCAGCTTAGTGGGGGGAGGAGAGACCCAGTACTTC.

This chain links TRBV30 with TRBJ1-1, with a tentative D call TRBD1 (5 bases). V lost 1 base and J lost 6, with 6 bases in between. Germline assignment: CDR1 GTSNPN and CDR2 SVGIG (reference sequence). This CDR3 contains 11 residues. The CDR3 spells CAWSAGSEAFF. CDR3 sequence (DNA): TGTGCCTGGAGTGCAGGGTCTGAAGCTTTCTTT. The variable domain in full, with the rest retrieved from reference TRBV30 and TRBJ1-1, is SQTIHQWPATLVQPVGSPLSLECTVEGTSNPNLYWYRQAAGRGLQLLFYSVGIGQISSEVPQNLSASRPQDRQFILSSKKLLLSDSGFYLCAWSAGSEAFFGQGTRLTVV.

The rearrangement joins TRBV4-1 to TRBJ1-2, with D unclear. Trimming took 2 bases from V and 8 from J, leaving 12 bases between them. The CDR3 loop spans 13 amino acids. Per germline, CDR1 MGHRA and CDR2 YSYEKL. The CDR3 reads CASSQLGGVGYTF. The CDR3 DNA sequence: TGCGCCAGCAGCCAATTGGGAGGAGTGGGCTACACCTTC.

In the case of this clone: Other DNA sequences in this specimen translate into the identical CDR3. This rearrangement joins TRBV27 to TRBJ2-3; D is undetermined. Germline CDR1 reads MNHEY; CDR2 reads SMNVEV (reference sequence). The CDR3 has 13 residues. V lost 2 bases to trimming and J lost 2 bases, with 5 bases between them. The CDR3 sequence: CASSLLNTDTQYF. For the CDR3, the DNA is TGTGCCAGCAGTTTACTCAACACAGATACGCAGTATTTT.